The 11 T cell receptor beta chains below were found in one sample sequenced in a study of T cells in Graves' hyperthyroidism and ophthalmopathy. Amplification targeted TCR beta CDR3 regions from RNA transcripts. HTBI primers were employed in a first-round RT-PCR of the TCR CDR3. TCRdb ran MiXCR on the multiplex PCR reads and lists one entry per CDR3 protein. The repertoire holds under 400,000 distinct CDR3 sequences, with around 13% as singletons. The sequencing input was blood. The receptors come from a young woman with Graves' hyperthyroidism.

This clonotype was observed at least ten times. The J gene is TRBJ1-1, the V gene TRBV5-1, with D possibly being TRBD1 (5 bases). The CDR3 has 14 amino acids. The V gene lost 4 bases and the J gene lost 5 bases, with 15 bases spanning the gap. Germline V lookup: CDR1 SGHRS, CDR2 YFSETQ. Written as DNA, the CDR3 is TGCGCCAGCAGCGCGGGGGGGGGAAATACTGAAGCTTTCTTT. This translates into CASSAGGGNTEAFF.

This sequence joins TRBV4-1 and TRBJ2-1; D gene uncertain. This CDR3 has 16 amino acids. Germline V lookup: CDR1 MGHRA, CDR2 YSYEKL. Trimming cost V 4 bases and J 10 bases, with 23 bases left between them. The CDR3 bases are TGCGCCAGCAGCCTAAGAGCGACACAAACGTGGAGCGAGCAGTTCTTC. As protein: CASSLRATQTWSEQFF.

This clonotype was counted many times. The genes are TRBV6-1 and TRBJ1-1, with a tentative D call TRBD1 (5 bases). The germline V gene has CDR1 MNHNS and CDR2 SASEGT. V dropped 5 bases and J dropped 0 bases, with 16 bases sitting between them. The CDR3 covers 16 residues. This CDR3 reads CASSLPRTPMNTEAFF. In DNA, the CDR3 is TGTGCCAGCAGTCTCCCGAGGACACCCATGAACACTGAAGCTTTCTTT.

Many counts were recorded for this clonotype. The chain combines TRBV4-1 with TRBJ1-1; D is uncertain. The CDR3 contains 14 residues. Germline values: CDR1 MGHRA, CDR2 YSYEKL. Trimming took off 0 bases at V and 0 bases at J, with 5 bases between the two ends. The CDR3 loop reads CASSQDPMNTEAFF. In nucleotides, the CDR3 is TGCGCCAGCAGCCAAGATCCCATGAACACTGAAGCTTTCTTT.

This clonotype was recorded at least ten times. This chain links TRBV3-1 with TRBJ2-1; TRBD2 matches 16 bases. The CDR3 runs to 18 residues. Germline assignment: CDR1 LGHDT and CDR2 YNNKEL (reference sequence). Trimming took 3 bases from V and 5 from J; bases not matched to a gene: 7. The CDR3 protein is CASSHTGTSGGANNEQFF. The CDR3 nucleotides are TGTGCCAGCAGCCACACCGGGACTAGCGGGGGGGCAAACAATGAGCAGTTCTTC.

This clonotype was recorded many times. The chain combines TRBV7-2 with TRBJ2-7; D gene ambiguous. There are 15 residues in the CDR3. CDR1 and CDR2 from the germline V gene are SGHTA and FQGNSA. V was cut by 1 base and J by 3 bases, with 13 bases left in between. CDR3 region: CASSLGGSGFYEQYF. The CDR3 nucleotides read TGTGCCAGCAGCTTAGGGGGAAGTGGGTTCTACGAGCAGTACTTC.

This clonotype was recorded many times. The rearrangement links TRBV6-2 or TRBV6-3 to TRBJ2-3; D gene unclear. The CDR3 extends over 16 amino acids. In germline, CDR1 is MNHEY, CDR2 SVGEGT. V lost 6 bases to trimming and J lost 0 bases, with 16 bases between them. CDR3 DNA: TGTGCCAGCAGACCGATCTCCAGCGCCAGCACAGATACGCAGTATTTT. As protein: CASRPISSASTDTQYF.

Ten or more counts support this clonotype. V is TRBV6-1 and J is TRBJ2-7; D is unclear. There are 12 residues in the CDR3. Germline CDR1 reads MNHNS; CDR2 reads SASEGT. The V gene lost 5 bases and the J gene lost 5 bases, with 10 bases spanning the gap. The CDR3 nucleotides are TGTGCCAGCAGTCCCCTTAAGCACGAGCAGTACTTC. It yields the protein CASSPLKHEQYF.

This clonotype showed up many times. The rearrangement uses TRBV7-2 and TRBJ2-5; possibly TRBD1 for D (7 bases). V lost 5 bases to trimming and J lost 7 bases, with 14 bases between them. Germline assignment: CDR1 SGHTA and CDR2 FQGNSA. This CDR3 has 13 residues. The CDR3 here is CASSADREATQYF. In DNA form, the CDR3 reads TGTGCCAGCAGCGCCGACAGGGAGGCGACCCAGTACTTC.

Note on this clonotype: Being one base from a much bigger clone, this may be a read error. The CDR3 protein is CASSLSDTSSYNEQFF. The CDR3 DNA reads TGTGCCAGCTCACTATCGGACACAAGCTCCTACAATGAGCAGTTCTTC. The V gene is TRBV18, the J gene TRBJ2-1, with D perhaps matching TRBD1 (5 bases). With 4 bases removed from V and 0 bases from J, the gap between germline ends came to 13 bases. The CDR3 extends over 16 amino acids. Germline CDR1 KGHSH, CDR2 LQKENI.

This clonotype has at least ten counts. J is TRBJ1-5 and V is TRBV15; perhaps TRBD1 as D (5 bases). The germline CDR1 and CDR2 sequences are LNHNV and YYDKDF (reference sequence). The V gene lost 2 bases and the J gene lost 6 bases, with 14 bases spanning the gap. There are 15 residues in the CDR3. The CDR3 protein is CATSRLRDEGQPQHF. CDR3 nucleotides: TGTGCCACCAGCAGACTCCGGGACGAGGGTCAGCCCCAGCATTTT.